The 7 T cell receptor beta chains below come from one sample, sequenced in a study of cytomegalovirus exposure and HLA in healthy donors. Assay: immunoSEQ multiplex PCR; the TCRdb copy retains only in-frame clones and omits some. The sample lists around 140,000 clones, approximately 86% seen once, with roughly 10% in the top ten. Sequencing was carried out using PBMCs. Receptors were obtained from a man between 18 and 35 years old in good health and CMV-seropositive.

V and J are TRBV18 and TRBJ2-2; D unclear. This CDR3 spans 14 amino acids. Per germline, CDR1 KGHSH and CDR2 LQKENI. Trimming took off 3 bases at V and 8 bases at J, with 13 bases between the two ends. CDR3 sequence (DNA): TGTGCCAGCTCACCCCAGGAACTGAAAGGGGAGCTGTTTTTT. Its protein product is CASSPQELKGELFF.

The V gene is TRBV5-8, the J gene TRBJ1-1; 10 bases map to TRBD1. This CDR3 region has 14 residues. The germline gives CDR1 SGHTS, CDR2 YDEGEE. V shed 6 bases and J 3 bases; nucleotides not matched to a gene: 5. The DNA of the CDR3 is TGTGCCAGCACCCCGACAGGGGGCCACACTGAAGCTTTCTTT. Its protein product is CASTPTGGHTEAFF.

The chain joins TRBV2 to TRBJ1-4, with a possible D match to TRBD1 (5 bases). This CDR3 region has 14 residues. The germline V and J ends were trimmed by 3 bases and 5 bases, with 10 bases remaining between them. Germline V gene lookup returns CDR1 SNHLY and CDR2 FYNNEI. CDR3 region: CASSEWTPNEKLFF. The DNA of the CDR3 is TGTGCCAGCAGTGAGTGGACACCCAATGAAAAACTGTTTTTT.

V and J are TRBV6-5 and TRBJ2-1; 7 bases match TRBD2. The ends lost 0 bases at V and 8 bases at J; junction bases unmatched: 10. Germline CDR1 and CDR2: MNHEY and SVGAGI. The length of the CDR3 is 16 residues. Here the CDR3 reads CASSYSELGGDDEQFF. CDR3 coding DNA: TGTGCCAGCAGTTACTCCGAGTTGGGGGGGGATGATGAGCAGTTCTTC.

The V gene is TRBV9, the J gene TRBJ2-1; D is perhaps TRBD2 (5 bases). Trimming took off 0 bases at V and 13 bases at J, with 14 bases between the two ends. Germline assignment: CDR1 SGDLS and CDR2 YYNGEE. The CDR3 sequence is 13 residues long. CDR3 DNA: TGTGCCAGCAGCGTAGTTCCTAGCCCAAGCCAGTTCTTC. Its protein product is CASSVVPSPSQFF.

This clone was seen once. The chain joins TRBV18 to TRBJ1-1; 9 bases fit TRBD1. The CDR3 contains 14 residues. The ends lost 8 bases at V and 7 bases at J; junction bases unmatched: 11. CDR1 KGHSH and CDR2 LQKENI come from the germline V gene. The CDR3 DNA follows: TGTGCCAGCCGGGCACAGGGGGCTGTAGGTGAAGCTTTCTTT. This encodes CASRAQGAVGEAFF.

The rearrangement uses TRBV6-1 and TRBJ1-2, with unresolved D. There are 16 residues in the CDR3. Trimming stripped 4 bases from V and 7 bases from J, with 22 bases between. In germline, CDR1 is MNHNS, CDR2 SASEGT. CDR3: CASSVRIGVEKIGYTF. The CDR3 bases are TGTGCCAGCAGTGTCCGGATCGGGGTAGAAAAGATTGGCTACACCTTC.